What follows are 30 T cell receptor beta chains derived from one specimen sequenced in a study of beta chain features in type 1 diabetes. cDNA synthesis used the whole RNA isolate, giving expressed TCRB sequences. Assay: immunoSEQ multiplex PCR; the TCRdb copy retains only in-frame clones and omits some. The sample includes 160,000 or so clones, about 8.3% of them seen just once. Findings and caveats of the study: A moderate, significant TCRB CDR3 shortening appeared in type 1 diabetes across four CD4+ subsets.

Their specific antigens are unknown. Sequenced material: central memory CD4+ T cells from blood. The origin of the receptors is a woman younger than 30 with type 1 diabetes.

This clone has more than one count but fewer than ten. V and J are TRBV5-7 and TRBJ2-7; the match to TRBD1 covers 8 bases. TRBV5-7 counts as an open reading frame of uncertain function. This CDR3 spans 15 amino acids. J gave up 3 bases and V 0 bases, and 5 bases lay outside the gene matches. CDR3 residues: CASSLGQGNNYEQYF. The CDR3 DNA reads TGTGCCAGCAGCTTGGGACAGGGGAACAACTACGAGCAGTACTTC.

V is TRBV6-5 and J is TRBJ1-1, with 7 bases aligning to TRBD1. Looked up from germline, CDR1 is MNHEY and CDR2 is SVGAGI. The trim removed 4 bases at V and 5 bases at J, leaving 7 bases unmatched. This CDR3 spans 14 amino acids. CDR3 residues: CASSSDRSGTEAFF. The CDR3 nucleotides read TGTGCCAGCAGTTCGGACAGGTCGGGGACTGAAGCTTTCTTT.

This clone was counted only a few times. This chain joins TRBV7-2 and TRBJ2-7; D might be TRBD1 (6 bases). Germline lookup yields CDR1 SGHTA and CDR2 FQGNSA. V lost 5 bases and J lost 3, with 14 bases in between. The CDR3 is made up of 14 amino acids. DNA for the CDR3: TGTGCCAGCAGCCCCACAGGGATGGGCTACGAGCAGTACTTC. Translated, it gives CASSPTGMGYEQYF.

This clone was recorded a few times. The rearrangement links TRBV11-3 to TRBJ2-3; D not certain. The V gene lost 4 bases and the J gene lost 6 bases, with 8 bases spanning the gap. The CDR3 extends over 12 amino acids. Germline lookup yields CDR1 SGHNT and CDR2 YENEEA. CDR3 nucleotide sequence: TGTGCCAGCAGCTCCTATAGTGATACGCAGTATTTT. Translated, it gives CASSSYSDTQYF.

The chain links TRBV7-2 to TRBJ2-6; D call uncertain. This CDR3 region has 16 residues. With 5 bases removed from V and 2 bases from J, the gap between germline ends came to 13 bases. The germline V gene encodes CDR1 SGHTA and CDR2 FQGNSA. The DNA of the CDR3 is TGTGCCAGCAGCGCCTGGTGGGCGCCTGGGGCCAACGTCCTGACTTTC. It is translated as CASSAWWAPGANVLTF.

This chain joins TRBV5-6 and TRBJ2-4; D is possibly TRBD2 (6 bases). V shed 3 bases and J shed 3 bases, with 10 bases lying between them. CDR3 length: 14 amino acids. Germline loops: CDR1 SGHDT, CDR2 YYEEEE. Here the CDR3 DNA reads TGTGCCAGCAGCTGGGGCGGGAACAAAAACATTCAGTACTTC. Its translation: CASSWGGNKNIQYF.

This clone was seen a few times. V gene TRBV30 combines with J gene TRBJ1-5, with D possibly TRBD1 on 6 matching bases. Per the germline V gene, CDR1 is GTSNPN and CDR2 is SVGIG (reference sequence). The V and J ends lost 6 bases and 0 bases respectively, with 12 bases between them. The CDR3 spans 14 residues. CDR3 in DNA: TGTGCCTGCTGGTACAGGGATAGCAATCAGCCCCAGCATTTT. Protein: CACWYRDSNQPQHF.

This sequence joins TRBV7-2 and TRBJ1-1; unclear D gene. CDR1 and CDR2 from the germline V gene are SGHTA and FQGNSA. The V end lost 5 bases, the J end lost 5 bases, and 15 bases lay between the germline ends. The CDR3 runs 14 residues. CDR3 nucleotides: TGTGCCAGCAGCCCGTCAGAGGGCCATACTGAAGCTTTCTTT. This gives the protein CASSPSEGHTEAFF.

This clone was recorded a few times. The V call is TRBV13, the J call TRBJ2-7; TRBD1 matches 7 bases. The J segment lost 7 bases and the V segment lost 6 bases, leaving 9 bases of the junction unmatched. The CDR3 contains 13 residues. The germline gives CDR1 PRHDT, CDR2 FYEKMQ (reference sequence). CDR3 in DNA: TGTGCCAGCAGACGAGCCGACAGGGAAGAGCAGTACTTC. Its translation is CASRRADREEQYF.

This chain uses TRBV7-2 with TRBJ2-7, with D possibly being TRBD1 (6 bases). Trimming shortened V by 4 bases and J by 6 bases, and 16 bases separated the two germline ends. Germline CDR1 is SGHTA and CDR2 is FQGNSA. This CDR3 has 14 residues. As DNA, the CDR3 is TGTGCCAGCAGCTCTGGACAGCCGACTTCCGAGCAGTACTTC. This encodes CASSSGQPTSEQYF.

This clone was observed a handful of times. The chain couples TRBV7-9 to TRBJ1-1, with D unclear. V was clipped by 9 bases and J by 7 bases, with 12 bases between them. The CDR3 covers 11 residues. Germline assignment: CDR1 SEHNR and CDR2 FQNEAQ (reference sequence). Here the CDR3 reads CASETGFEAFF. In nucleotides, the CDR3 is TGTGCCAGTGAGACGGGTTTTGAAGCTTTCTTT.

This chain joins TRBV30 and TRBJ2-1; possibly TRBD1 for D (6 bases). Trimming took 3 bases from V and 4 from J, leaving 16 bases between them. CDR1 and CDR2 (germline): GTSNPN, SVGIG (reference sequence). The CDR3 totals 15 residues. The CDR3: CAWSSLGASYNEQFF. CDR3 coding DNA: TGTGCCTGGAGCTCCTTGGGGGCCTCATACAATGAGCAGTTCTTC.

CDR3 DNA: TGTGCCAGCAGTTTAAGGGGGAACGGTGGCTACACCTTC. Translated, it gives CASSLRGNGGYTF. This chain links TRBV27 with TRBJ1-2; D might be TRBD1 (6 bases). The CDR3 is made up of 13 amino acids. The V end was cut by 2 bases, the J end by 7 bases, with 11 bases between. Germline loops: CDR1 MNHEY, CDR2 SMNVEV (reference sequence).

This clone has just a few counts. This sequence joins TRBV6-5 and TRBJ2-5; TRBD2 agrees at 8 bases. This CDR3 is built from 15 residues. V was pared by 6 bases and J by 4 bases, with 10 bases of the junction left unmatched. Germline lookup yields CDR1 MNHEY and CDR2 SVGAGI. CDR3 bases: TGTGCCAGCAGCCGGACTAGCTTGGGTTTAGAGACCCAGTACTTC. Its translation: CASSRTSLGLETQYF.

This clone has at least ten counts. This rearrangement joins TRBV19 to TRBJ2-4; D gene unclear. From germline, CDR1 is LNHDA and CDR2 SQIVND (reference sequence). Trimming stripped 7 bases from V and 9 bases from J, with 13 bases between. The CDR3 consists of 12 residues. This chain's CDR3 is CASKPIYGIQYF. Written as DNA, the CDR3 is TGTGCCAGTAAACCCATTTACGGCATTCAGTACTTC.

Only a few counts were recorded for this clone. The chain uses TRBV15 and TRBJ2-1; TRBD1 aligns across 9 bases. The CDR3 loop spans 15 amino acids. CDR1 is LNHNV, CDR2 YYDKDF, per germline (reference sequence). The junction had 3 bases not matched to a gene; V was cut back by 1 base and J by 5 bases. As DNA, the CDR3 is TGTGCCACCAGCAGAGGACAGGGGGGTCACAATGAGCAGTTCTTC. The encoded protein is CATSRGQGGHNEQFF.

The chain employs TRBV28 and TRBJ2-3, with TRBD2 matching over 15 bases. V gave up 6 bases and J gave up 1 base; unmatched junction bases: 14. Germline-derived CDR1 and CDR2 are MDHEN and SYDVKM. The CDR3 has 20 amino acids. CDR3 nucleotide sequence: TGTGCCAGCAGCCATAAAGGGACTAGCGGGAGGATATTCGGCACAGATACGCAGTATTTT. This encodes CASSHKGTSGRIFGTDTQYF.

The chain has TRBV6-6 and TRBJ2-6; TRBD1 agrees at 8 bases. This CDR3 contains 16 residues. V lost 6 bases, J lost 3 bases, and 7 bases stayed unmatched. Germline V lookup: CDR1 MNHNY, CDR2 SVGAGI (reference sequence). This chain's CDR3 is CASSSRTGRGANVLTF. CDR3 DNA: TGTGCCAGCAGCTCCAGGACAGGGCGTGGGGCCAACGTCCTGACTTTC.

This clone was counted a few times. Distinct nucleotide sequences in the sample also encode this CDR3. The rearrangement links TRBV20-1 to TRBJ2-7; D unresolved. This CDR3 has 11 amino acids. Germline loops: CDR1 DFQATT, CDR2 SNEGSKA (reference sequence). V was trimmed by 3 bases and J by 3 bases, leaving 6 bases between them. The CDR3 loop reads CSASPGYEQYF. CDR3 sequence (DNA): TGCAGTGCTAGCCCCGGCTACGAGCAGTACTTC.

CDR3 residues: CAWNGGSRQPQHF. DNA for the CDR3: TGTGCCTGGAACGGGGGAAGCAGGCAGCCCCAGCATTTT. V gene TRBV30 combines with J gene TRBJ1-5; tentatively, D is TRBD1 (5 bases). The germline V and J ends were trimmed by 4 bases and 7 bases, with 14 bases remaining between them. Germline V CDR1 and CDR2: GTSNPN, SVGIG (reference sequence). The CDR3 is 13 residues long.

This clone was seen once. The CDR3 region is CASSQDLPSSGIRDTQYF. The CDR3 nucleotides read TGCGCCAGCAGCCAAGATCTTCCCTCTAGCGGGATCAGAGATACGCAGTATTTT. The rearrangement links TRBV4-3 to TRBJ2-3; 9 bases line up with TRBD2. Looked up from germline, CDR1 is LGHNA and CDR2 is YSLEER. Germline trimming cut 0 bases from V and 5 bases from J; bases unmatched to any gene: 12. This CDR3 is 18 amino acids long.

CDR3 bases: TGTGCCAGCTCACAGCGGGACAGGTCCAATGGCTACACCTTC. Residues: CASSQRDRSNGYTF. The chain employs TRBV18 and TRBJ1-2; 8 bases fit TRBD1. With V trimmed by 4 bases and J by 6 bases, 7 bases remained unmatched. Germline V gene sequence: CDR1 KGHSH, CDR2 LQKENI. The CDR3 runs 14 residues.

This clone was detected a few times. The chain employs TRBV2 and TRBJ1-5; D might be TRBD1 (6 bases). Trimming shortened V by 2 bases and J by 6 bases, and 11 bases separated the two germline ends. The length of the CDR3 is 14 residues. Germline V lookup: CDR1 SNHLY, CDR2 FYNNEI. Here the CDR3 reads CASSENQGSQPQHF. CDR3 DNA: TGTGCCAGCAGTGAAAATCAGGGGAGTCAGCCCCAGCATTTT.

This clone came up a few times. V and J are TRBV29-1 and TRBJ1-1; D might be TRBD1 (5 bases). V was clipped by 3 bases and J by 3 bases, with 14 bases between them. The length of the CDR3 is 14 residues. Germline CDR1 reads SQVTM; CDR2 reads ANQGSEA. The chain's CDR3 is CSVEAQGEYTEAFF. In DNA, the CDR3 is TGCAGCGTTGAGGCCCAGGGTGAGTACACTGAAGCTTTCTTT.

The chain joins TRBV11-2 to TRBJ1-1; maybe TRBD1 (6 bases). Per germline, CDR1 SGHAT and CDR2 FQNNGV. The CDR3 is made up of 15 amino acids. V shed 2 bases and J shed 6 bases, with 16 bases lying between them. The CDR3 sequence: CASSLIVRGSAEAFF. CDR3 coding DNA: TGTGCCAGCAGCTTAATCGTCAGGGGCTCTGCTGAAGCTTTCTTT.

This clone came up a few times. The chain carries TRBV28 and TRBJ2-7; 8 nucleotides agree with TRBD2. The CDR3 contains 17 residues. The ends lost 3 bases at V and 3 bases at J; junction bases unmatched: 13. From germline, CDR1 is MDHEN and CDR2 SYDVKM. This CDR3 is CASSLYGGAGQRYEQYF. CDR3 coding DNA: TGTGCCAGCAGTTTGTACGGGGGGGCAGGCCAGCGCTACGAGCAGTACTTC.

This clone was observed at least ten times. Other DNA sequences from this sample encode an identical CDR3 as well. The chain carries TRBV18 and TRBJ2-6; D unclear. Trimming removed 0 bases from V and 0 bases from J, with 3 bases in between. Germline V CDR1 and CDR2: KGHSH, LQKENI. This CDR3 spans 15 amino acids. The CDR3 sequence: CASSPPRSGANVLTF. CDR3 sequence (DNA): TGTGCCAGCTCACCACCTCGCTCTGGGGCCAACGTCCTGACTTTC.

This clone has more than one count but fewer than ten. This sequence joins TRBV28 and TRBJ1-4, with D unclear. CDR3 length equals 14 residues. CDR1 and CDR2 (germline): MDHEN, SYDVKM. V was trimmed by 8 bases and J by 2 bases, leaving 12 bases between them. CDR3 coding DNA: TGTGCCAGCTCCACCGCGGCGACTAATGAAAAACTGTTTTTT. Protein sequence: CASSTAATNEKLFF. The entire variable domain, with the rest obtained from reference TRBV28 and TRBJ1-4, is as follows: DVKVTQSSRYLVKRTGEKVFLECVQDMDHENMFWYRQDPGLGLRLIYFSYDVKMKEKGDIPEGYSVSREKKERFSLILESASTNQTSMYLCASSTAATNEKLFFGSGTQLSVL.

This clone was found many times. The chain employs TRBV29-1 and TRBJ2-1; 8 nucleotides align to TRBD1. CDR3 length equals 12 residues. In germline, CDR1 is SQVTM, CDR2 ANQGSEA. V shed 6 bases and J 6 bases; nucleotides not matched to a gene: 4. CDR3 residues: CSVRTGINEQFF. DNA of the CDR3: TGCAGCGTCCGGACAGGGATCAATGAGCAGTTCTTC.

This clone was observed a few times. The chain recombines TRBV29-1 with TRBJ1-2; possibly TRBD1 for D (6 bases). Germline CDR1 SQVTM, CDR2 ANQGSEA. V was shortened by 8 bases and J by 3 bases, with 19 bases between the two germline ends. The length of the CDR3 is 14 residues. The CDR3 here is CSYSPLGAYYGYTF. In nucleotides, the CDR3 is TGCAGCTACTCGCCTTTGGGGGCATACTATGGCTACACCTTC.